This T cell receptor (beta chain) was sequenced in a study of beta chain features in type 1 diabetes. Study summary: Cells sorted and examined across all samples totaled more than 95,000,000.

As to this clone: The antigen remains undetermined.

Study results and limitations: TCRB repertoires of naive, central memory and Treg cells appeared more similar among patients than among healthy donors. When Type 1 diabetes patients were examined, their TCRB CDR3s proved moderately but significantly shorter in all four CD4+ subsets. A potential influence of HLA type upon TCRB rearrangement remained unresolved herein.

CDR3 length equals 10 residues. From germline, CDR1 is SQVTM and CDR2 ANQGSEA. V was trimmed by 6 bases and J by 10 bases, leaving 12 bases between them. Expressed TCRB transcripts were sequenced because the isolated RNA had all been reverse transcribed beforehand. Measured with immunoSEQ multiplex PCR; TCRdb has only the in-frame clones, and not every one. The table shows 230,000 or so clones, with roughly 17% occurring only once. The chain carries TRBV29-1 and TRBJ1-1; D remains ambiguous. Sequenced sample: naive CD4+ T cells from blood. The sequence was obtained from a man aged 25 to 45 with type 1 diabetes. The CDR3: CSVLSQRAFF. CDR3 coding DNA: TGCAGCGTCCTGTCCCAGCGAGCTTTCTTT.